This entry lists 10 T cell receptor beta chains sequenced from one sample in a study of T cell responses to AZD1222 COVID-19 vaccine. This table comes from immunoSEQ multiplex PCR, and its TCRdb copy is limited to in-frame clones, with some not included. The sample carries 140,000 to 150,000 clones, 70% to 90% recorded once. The sample was peripheral blood, taken on day 0 of AZD1222 vaccination. Receptors originate from an adult in good health.

The gene calls are TRBV5-4 and TRBJ1-1, with D possibly matching TRBD1 (6 bases). Germline V gives CDR1 SGHNT, CDR2 YYREEE (reference sequence). The CDR3 loop spans 13 amino acids. V dropped 0 bases and J dropped 9 bases, with 12 bases sitting between them. The CDR3 reads CASSLDRVEQAFF. CDR3 sequence (DNA): TGTGCCAGCAGCTTGGACAGGGTTGAGCAAGCTTTCTTT.

This chain connects TRBV11-2 to TRBJ1-5; D call uncertain. The length of the CDR3 is 13 residues. The germline V gene encodes CDR1 SGHAT and CDR2 FQNNGV. Trimming left V 1 base short and J 7 bases short, with 8 bases between. This chain's CDR3 is CASSLGHGQPQHF. In DNA form, the CDR3 reads TGTGCCAGCAGCTTAGGACACGGGCAGCCCCAGCATTTT.

The J gene is TRBJ1-2, the V gene TRBV10-3; TRBD1 aligns across 7 bases. V gave up 6 bases and J gave up 4 bases; unmatched junction bases: 14. The germline V gene has CDR1 ENHRY and CDR2 SYGVKD. The CDR3 is 16 residues long. DNA of the CDR3: TGTGCCATCAGCGATCCCGGGACAGAGAAACCCTATGGCTACACCTTC. Protein product: CAISDPGTEKPYGYTF.

The chain recombines TRBV9 with TRBJ1-1; TRBD1 might be the D (5 bases). The CDR3 has 15 amino acids. With 6 bases removed from V and 0 bases from J, the gap between germline ends came to 15 bases. Germline values: CDR1 SGDLS, CDR2 YYNGEE. The CDR3 is CASMAGIGMNTEAFF. In DNA, the CDR3 is TGTGCCAGCATGGCAGGGATTGGGATGAACACTGAAGCTTTCTTT. Variable domain in full (rest from reference TRBV9 and TRBJ1-1): DSGVTQTPKHLITATGQRVTLRCSPRSGDLSVYWYQQSLDQGLQFLIQYYNGEERAKGNILERFSAQQFPDLHSELNLSSLELGDSALYFCASMAGIGMNTEAFFGQGTRLTVV.

The chain carries TRBV29-1 and TRBJ2-7, with TRBD1 identical over 12 bases. Germline trimming cut 7 bases from V and 9 bases from J; bases unmatched to any gene: 13. This CDR3 is built from 14 residues. Germline CDR1 is SQVTM and CDR2 is ANQGSEA. The CDR3 DNA follows: TGCAGCGCGGGGGGACCGGGACAGGGGGCAACGCAGTACTTC. Encoded protein: CSAGGPGQGATQYF.

The chain carries TRBV5-1 and TRBJ2-1; D might be TRBD2 (5 bases). Germline CDR1 is SGHRS and CDR2 is YFSETQ. CDR3 length: 15 amino acids. Trimming removed 0 bases from V and 5 bases from J, with 12 bases in between. The CDR3 loop reads CASSLAPSRDNEQFF. The CDR3 DNA sequence: TGCGCCAGCAGCTTGGCGCCTAGCCGAGACAATGAGCAGTTCTTC.

This chain joins TRBV5-4 and TRBJ1-1; no reliable D call. CDR3 size: 13 residues. The V gene's germline CDR1 is SGHNT and CDR2 YYREEE (reference sequence). The V gene lost 3 bases and the J gene lost 1 base, with 7 bases spanning the gap. CDR3 in amino acids: CASSSWANTEAFF. CDR3 coding DNA: TGTGCCAGCAGCTCGTGGGCGAACACTGAAGCTTTCTTT.

The V gene is TRBV5-6, the J gene TRBJ1-2, with D uncertain. This CDR3 spans 15 amino acids. V shed 2 bases and J shed 2 bases, with 13 bases lying between them. The germline gives CDR1 SGHDT, CDR2 YYEEEE. CDR3 loop: CASSFRDTSNYGYTF. The CDR3 DNA follows: TGTGCCAGCAGCTTTAGAGACACCTCCAACTATGGCTACACCTTC.

The chain carries TRBV4-1 and TRBJ2-1; D may be TRBD1 or TRBD2 (6 bases each). The germline gives CDR1 MGHRA, CDR2 YSYEKL. The V end was cut by 5 bases, the J end by 8 bases, with 7 bases between. The CDR3 totals 11 residues. CDR3 sequence reads: CASSRGDEQFF. CDR3 nucleotide sequence: TGCGCCAGCAGCAGGGGGGATGAGCAGTTCTTC.

This clone was found once. The rearrangement uses TRBV5-6 and TRBJ2-1, with D tentatively TRBD2 (6 bases). The CDR3 contains 15 residues. The germline V gene encodes CDR1 SGHDT and CDR2 YYEEEE. V was trimmed by 0 bases and J by 4 bases, leaving 11 bases between them. The CDR3 loop reads CASSLVPGGYNEQFF. The CDR3 DNA follows: TGTGCCAGCAGCTTGGTCCCAGGAGGGTACAATGAGCAGTTCTTC.